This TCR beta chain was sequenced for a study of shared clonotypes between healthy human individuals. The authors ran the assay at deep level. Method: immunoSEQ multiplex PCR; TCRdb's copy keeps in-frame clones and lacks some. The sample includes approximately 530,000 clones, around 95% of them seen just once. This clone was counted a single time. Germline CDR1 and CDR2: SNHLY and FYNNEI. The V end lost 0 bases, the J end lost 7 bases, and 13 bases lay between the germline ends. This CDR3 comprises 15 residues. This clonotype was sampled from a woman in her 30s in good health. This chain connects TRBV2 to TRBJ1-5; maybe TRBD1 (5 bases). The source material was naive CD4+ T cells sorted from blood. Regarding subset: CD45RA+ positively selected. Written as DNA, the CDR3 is TGTGCCAGCAGTGAAGCGTTACGGGACGAGCAGCCCCAGCATTTT. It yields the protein CASSEALRDEQPQHF.